Here is one T cell receptor (beta chain) with its context. What it binds is not known. The data derive from a study of shared clonotypes between healthy human individuals. Some clones are missing from TCRdb's copy, which holds only in-frame ones; the method was immunoSEQ multiplex PCR. The sample lists around 550,000 clones; almost 97% were seen once. This CDR3 has 14 amino acids. V dropped 4 bases and J dropped 5 bases, with 14 bases sitting between them. Germline CDR1 reads MNHEY; CDR2 reads SVGAGI. Study-level points and caveats: Compared with memory subsets, naive subsets generally had larger estimated richness. Across a handful of donors, naive CD4 shared about 5%, naive CD8 more than 3%, memory CD4 roughly 2.1%, memory CD8 0.4%.

V usage is TRBV6-5 and J usage is TRBJ1-2; D is possibly TRBD1 (5 bases). The receptor was derived from a woman aged 25-40 years in good health. The sequenced sample consisted of naive CD4+ T cells sorted from blood. Specified subset: CD45RA+ positively selected. CDR3 protein: CASSLTAFEYGYTF. The CDR3 DNA is TGTGCCAGCAGTTTGACAGCCTTTGAGTATGGCTACACCTTC.